The 20 T cell receptor beta chains below come from one sample, sequenced in a study of cytomegalovirus exposure and HLA in healthy donors. PCR employed 60 Vbeta and 13 Jbeta primers. The protocol was immunoSEQ multiplex PCR, while the TCRdb copy is restricted to in-frame clones and leaves out a portion. The data contain some 100,000 clones, under 85% of them singletons. The sample taken for sequencing was PBMCs. The origin of the receptors is a middle-aged man in good health and CMV-seronegative.

The chain links TRBV11-3 to TRBJ2-3; D is ambiguous. The germline V gene has CDR1 SGHNT and CDR2 YENEEA. This CDR3 comprises 14 residues. V lost 3 bases and J lost 6, with 13 bases in between. Written as DNA, the CDR3 is TGTGCCAGCAGCTTGAATACTCGGAGCGATACGCAGTATTTT. Translation: CASSLNTRSDTQYF.

The J gene is TRBJ1-4, the V gene TRBV4-3; 7 bases map to TRBD1. The CDR3 sequence is 15 residues long. V lost 4 bases and J lost 2; bases outside the gene matches: 4. CDR1 and CDR2 (germline): LGHNA, YSLEER. In DNA form, the CDR3 reads TGCGCCAGCAGCCTGACGACAGGGACTAATGAAAAACTGTTTTTT. This sequence encodes CASSLTTGTNEKLFF.

The chain employs TRBV11-3 and TRBJ2-1, with 12 bases fitting TRBD2. Germline loops: CDR1 SGHNT, CDR2 YENEEA. CDR3 length: 15 residues. The junction had 7 bases not matched to a gene; V was cut back by 5 bases and J by 8 bases. The CDR3 bases are TGTGCCAGCAGCCTGGCTAGCGGGGGGGCTCATGAGCAGTTCTTC. Protein product: CASSLASGGAHEQFF.

This chain connects TRBV27 to TRBJ1-6; D not certain. Germline-derived CDR1 and CDR2 are MNHEY and SMNVEV (reference sequence). Deletions cut 6 bases from V and 9 bases from J, with 27 bases between. This CDR3 is built from 18 residues. The CDR3 loop reads CASRVLTTARGRPSPLHF. As DNA, the CDR3 is TGTGCCAGCAGGGTTCTCACGACGGCGAGAGGCCGGCCTTCACCCCTCCACTTT.

This clone has only one observation. V gene TRBV6-1 combines with J gene TRBJ1-4, with D possibly TRBD1 on 6 matching bases. CDR1 is MNHNS, CDR2 SASEGT, per germline. With 4 bases removed from V and 0 bases from J, the gap between germline ends came to 12 bases. The CDR3 is made up of 16 amino acids. The CDR3 spells CASSGSSGATNEKLFF. The CDR3 bases are TGTGCCAGCAGTGGTAGTTCAGGGGCAACTAATGAAAAACTGTTTTTT.

The chain has TRBV15 and TRBJ1-2; D remains unclear. V lost 0 bases and J 4 bases, leaving 9 bases between the germline ends. This CDR3 spans 14 amino acids. CDR1 is LNHNV, CDR2 YYDKDF, per germline (reference sequence). In nucleotides, the CDR3 is TGTGCCACCAGCAGAGACGAGGGAGGCTATGGCTACACCTTC. Residues: CATSRDEGGYGYTF.

This chain links TRBV5-1 with TRBJ2-7, with 8 bases identical to TRBD1. CDR3 size: 19 residues. Germline V gene data show CDR1 as SGHRS and CDR2 as YFSETQ. Losses at the gene ends were 5 bases for V and 0 bases for J; bases not matched to a gene: 19. CDR3 sequence (DNA): TGCGCCAGCAGAATTGGACAGGGATTGGAAAATCGAGACTCCTACGAGCAGTACTTC. Amino acid sequence: CASRIGQGLENRDSYEQYF. Variable domain in full (rest from reference TRBV5-1 and TRBJ2-7): KAGVTQTPRYLIKTRGQQVTLSCSPISGHRSVSWYQQTPGQGLQFLFEYFSETQRNKGNFPGRFSGRQFSNSRSEMNVSTLELGDSALYLCASRIGQGLENRDSYEQYFGPGTRLTVT.

The chain couples TRBV7-8 to TRBJ1-1; D is uncertain. Trimming left V 2 bases short and J 1 base short, with 11 bases between. CDR3 length: 15 amino acids. Germline V gene data show CDR1 as SGHVS and CDR2 as FQNEAQ. As DNA, the CDR3 is TGTGCCAGCAGCTTATCTTCTCGACAGAACACTGAAGCTTTCTTT. Translation: CASSLSSRQNTEAFF.

This chain uses TRBV6-1 with TRBJ2-5; 9 bases agree with TRBD2. Unmatched junction bases numbered 4, after V lost 3 bases and J lost 2 bases. The CDR3 spans 15 residues. Germline V gives CDR1 MNHNS, CDR2 SASEGT. The CDR3 sequence is CASSETSGGQETQYF. CDR3 in DNA: TGTGCCAGCAGTGAGACTAGCGGAGGTCAAGAGACCCAGTACTTC.

V is TRBV28 and J is TRBJ1-5; D call uncertain. The germline CDR1 and CDR2 sequences are MDHEN and SYDVKM. The CDR3 runs to 13 residues. With 5 bases removed from V and 4 bases from J, the gap between germline ends came to 9 bases. The CDR3 here is CASSPHMNQPQHF. The CDR3 DNA reads as TGTGCCAGCAGTCCACACATGAATCAGCCCCAGCATTTT. Full variable domain (missing parts from reference TRBV28 and TRBJ1-5): DVKVTQSSRYLVKRTGEKVFLECVQDMDHENMFWYRQDPGLGLRLIYFSYDVKMKEKGDIPEGYSVSREKKERFSLILESASTNQTSMYLCASSPHMNQPQHFGDGTRLSIL.

CDR3 sequence reads: CVVLKRGGADTQYF. CDR3 nucleotide sequence: TGTGTCGTGTTGAAGCGGGGGGGCGCAGATACGCAGTATTTT. The chain links TRBV6-5 to TRBJ2-3; 10 bases line up with TRBD2. Germline CDR1 is MNHEY and CDR2 is SVGAGI. The CDR3 covers 14 residues.

J is TRBJ2-1 and V is TRBV7-8, with 7 bases lining up with TRBD2. The junction had 6 bases not matched to a gene; V was cut back by 4 bases and J by 0 bases. The germline V gene has CDR1 SGHVS and CDR2 FQNEAQ. There are 16 residues in the CDR3. The CDR3 is CASSSRAGSSYNEQFF. CDR3 coding DNA: TGTGCCAGCAGCTCCCGAGCGGGGAGCTCCTACAATGAGCAGTTCTTC.

The J gene is TRBJ2-5, the V gene TRBV4-2, with D unclear. Germline V CDR1 and CDR2: LGHNA, YNFKEQ. The CDR3 consists of 13 residues. The V and J ends lost 2 bases and 3 bases respectively, with 7 bases between them. CDR3: CASSQNEKETQYF. The CDR3 DNA sequence: TGTGCCAGCAGCCAAAACGAGAAAGAGACCCAGTACTTC.

In this sample, this clone turned up a few times. This chain links TRBV4-3 with TRBJ2-3; maybe TRBD2 (5 bases). The CDR3 length is 15 residues. Germline lookup yields CDR1 LGHNA and CDR2 YSLEER. Trimming shortened V by 1 base and J by 2 bases, and 10 bases separated the two germline ends. CDR3 sequence reads: CASSQARGFTDTQYF. CDR3 coding DNA: TGCGCCAGCAGCCAAGCCCGGGGATTCACAGATACGCAGTATTTT.

This chain's CDR3 is CASSLAGYNSPLHF. CDR3 DNA: TGTGCCAGCAGCTTAGCAGGGTATAATTCACCCCTCCACTTT. The rearrangement links TRBV7-3 to TRBJ1-6, with D perhaps TRBD1 (5 bases). The CDR3 runs to 14 residues. The germline V gene has CDR1 SGHTA and CDR2 FQGTGA. V was trimmed by 2 bases and J by 4 bases, leaving 6 bases between them.

This chain uses TRBV7-8 with TRBJ2-7, with 9 bases aligning to TRBD1. Germline V gene sequence: CDR1 SGHVS, CDR2 FQNEAQ. This CDR3 is 14 amino acids long. Germline trimming cut 4 bases from V and 3 bases from J; bases unmatched to any gene: 4. The CDR3 protein is CASSSDRGNYEQYF. CDR3 DNA: TGTGCCAGCAGCTCCGACAGGGGGAACTACGAGCAGTACTTC.

The genes are TRBV4-1 and TRBJ2-7; perhaps TRBD1 as D (5 bases). Germline-derived CDR1 and CDR2 are MGHRA and YSYEKL. This CDR3 has 14 amino acids. Trimming pared 4 bases from V and 2 bases from J, leaving 12 bases between. CDR3: CASSPQGRTYEQYF. DNA for the CDR3: TGCGCCAGCAGCCCTCAGGGTAGGACCTACGAGCAGTACTTC.

The gene calls are TRBV29-1 and TRBJ1-5; D ambiguous. V lost 7 bases and J 7 bases, leaving 17 bases between the germline ends. The CDR3 is made up of 13 amino acids. CDR1 and CDR2 from the germline V gene are SQVTM and ANQGSEA. The CDR3 region is CSAEFGNRQPQHF. For the CDR3, the DNA is TGCAGCGCGGAATTCGGGAACCGGCAGCCCCAGCATTTT.

The CDR3: CASSQMTGGYSPLHF. The DNA of the CDR3 is TGCGCCAGCAGCCAGATGACAGGGGGTTATTCACCCCTCCACTTT. The chain has TRBV4-3 and TRBJ1-6; 9 bases match TRBD1. The CDR3 has 15 residues. Germline trimming cut 3 bases from V and 8 bases from J; bases unmatched to any gene: 5. In germline, CDR1 is LGHNA, CDR2 YSLEER.

The chain employs TRBV19 and TRBJ1-4, with TRBD1 as a possible D gene (5 bases). Trimming took 8 bases from V and 2 from J, leaving 15 bases between them. From germline, CDR1 is LNHDA and CDR2 SQIVND (reference sequence). The CDR3 has 15 amino acids. Here the CDR3 DNA reads TGTGCCAGTTGGGACTGGGCAGGGACTAATGAAAAACTGTTTTTT. Its protein product is CASWDWAGTNEKLFF. The complete variable domain, with remaining parts taken from reference TRBV19 and TRBJ1-4, reads DGGITQSPKYLFRKEGQNVTLSCEQNLNHDAMYWYRQDPGQGLRLIYYSQIVNDFQKGDIAEGYSVSREKKESFPLTVTSAQKNPTAFYLCASWDWAGTNEKLFFGSGTQLSVL.